The 17 T cell receptor beta chains reported below all come from one sample, sequenced in a study of blood T cell repertoires in COVID-19. TCRdb's table, derived via immunoSEQ multiplex PCR, lists solely in-frame clones and lacks some. The sample lists under 250,000 clones; around four fifths were seen once. Specimen: peripheral blood. The receptors shown here come from a man aged 35-49 years with acute or convalescent COVID-19.

As concerns this clone: Other DNA sequences in the sample encode the same CDR3. The chain recombines TRBV19 with TRBJ2-1, with 9 nucleotides matching TRBD2. CDR1 is LNHDA and CDR2 is SQIVND in the germline V gene (reference sequence). This CDR3 is built from 14 residues. V lost 8 bases, J lost 1 base, and 3 bases stayed unmatched. DNA of the CDR3: TGTGCCAGTTTGGCGGGAGGGTCCTACAATGAGCAGTTCTTC. Translated, it gives CASLAGGSYNEQFF.

V and J are TRBV18 and TRBJ1-1; no firm D call. Between the trimmed V and J ends, which lost 4 bases and 1 base, there was a span of 7 bases. Germline CDR1 is KGHSH and CDR2 is LQKENI. CDR3 length: 13 residues. The CDR3 region is CASSRAPNTEAFF. DNA of the CDR3: TGTGCCAGCTCACGCGCACCGAACACTGAAGCTTTCTTT.

This clone was counted a few times. The chain links TRBV7-3 to TRBJ2-7; 10 bases are shared with TRBD1. Germline loops: CDR1 SGHTA, CDR2 FQGTGA. Unmatched junction bases numbered 4, after V lost 5 bases and J lost 6 bases. This CDR3 comprises 13 residues. CDR3 in amino acids: CASSPGTGAEQYF. The DNA for the CDR3 is TGTGCCAGCAGCCCCGGGACAGGGGCCGAGCAGTACTTC. Full variable domain (rest looked up from reference TRBV7-3 and TRBJ2-7): GAGVSQTPSNKVTEKGKYVELRCDPISGHTALYWYRQSLGQGPEFLIYFQGTGAADDSGLPNDRFFAVRPEGSVSTLKIQRTERGDSAVYLCASSPGTGAEQYFGPGTRLTVT.

This clone was found a few times. The chain is built from TRBV7-8 and TRBJ2-1, with 10 nucleotides matching TRBD2. There are 17 residues in the CDR3. CDR1 is SGHVS and CDR2 is FQNEAQ in the germline V gene. V was pared by 3 bases and J by 4 bases, with 9 bases of the junction left unmatched. CDR3 nucleotide sequence: TGTGCCAGCAGCTTGTCTAGCGGGAGTTACCGATACAATGAGCAGTTCTTC. As protein: CASSLSSGSYRYNEQFF.

This sequence joins TRBV27 and TRBJ2-5; TRBD2 matches at 10 bases. This CDR3 contains 18 residues. The V segment lost 6 bases and the J segment 1 base; nucleotides outside the gene matches: 14. Germline V gives CDR1 MNHEY, CDR2 SMNVEV (reference sequence). For the CDR3, the DNA is TGTGCCAGCAGAGTTTCCCTGGGGCTAGCGGGAGTCCAAGAGACCCAGTACTTC. As protein: CASRVSLGLAGVQETQYF.

The chain recombines TRBV7-9 with TRBJ1-1; TRBD1 aligns across 11 bases. Trimming took 5 bases from V and 6 from J; bases not matched to a gene: 11. Germline CDR1 and CDR2: SEHNR and FQNEAQ (reference sequence). This CDR3 comprises 16 residues. Here the CDR3 reads CASSKPGQGVRAEAFF. DNA of the CDR3: TGTGCCAGCAGCAAACCGGGACAGGGGGTTAGGGCTGAAGCTTTCTTT.

The chain joins TRBV14 to TRBJ1-1, with D perhaps TRBD1 (5 bases). The CDR3 consists of 14 residues. CDR1 and CDR2 (germline): SGHDN, FVKESK. The V and J ends lost 3 bases and 2 bases respectively, with 10 bases between them. Here the CDR3 reads CASSHEDSNTEAFF. CDR3 nucleotides: TGTGCCAGCAGCCACGAAGACAGTAACACTGAAGCTTTCTTT. The entire variable domain, with the rest obtained from reference TRBV14 and TRBJ1-1, is as follows: EAGVTQFPSHSVIEKGQTVTLRCDPISGHDNLYWYRRVMGKEIKFLLHFVKESKQDESGMPNNRFLAERTGGTYSTLKVQPAELEDSGVYFCASSHEDSNTEAFFGQGTRLTVV.

The rearrangement uses TRBV20-1 and TRBJ1-1; no definite D call. V lost 3 bases and J lost 0, with 11 bases in between. The CDR3 sequence is 14 residues long. Per the germline V gene, CDR1 is DFQATT and CDR2 is SNEGSKA (reference sequence). The CDR3 nucleotides read TGCAGTGCTAGTACAGCTTGGTTGAACACTGAAGCTTTCTTT. This codes for CSASTAWLNTEAFF.

The rearrangement uses TRBV5-5 and TRBJ2-3; tentatively, D is TRBD1 (5 bases). The CDR3 sequence is 16 residues long. Germline V gene data show CDR1 as SGHKS and CDR2 as YYEKEE (reference sequence). V dropped 0 bases and J dropped 3 bases, with 14 bases sitting between them. The CDR3: CASSLAAGKLTDTQYF. CDR3 coding DNA: TGTGCCAGCAGCTTGGCGGCAGGGAAATTGACAGATACGCAGTATTTT.

This rearrangement joins TRBV27 to TRBJ1-1, with 7 nucleotides matching TRBD1. Germline V lookup: CDR1 MNHEY, CDR2 SMNVEV (reference sequence). V shed 6 bases, J shed 7 bases, and the junction held 14 bases outside the gene matches. The CDR3 is 15 amino acids. Here the CDR3 DNA reads TGTGCCAGCAGCTTGGACAGGTTCGGTTCTCGTGAAGCTTTCTTT. It is translated as CASSLDRFGSREAFF.

V and J are TRBV27 and TRBJ1-5; possible D gene TRBD1, 5 bases. The germline CDR1 and CDR2 sequences are MNHEY and SMNVEV (reference sequence). V lost 4 bases, J lost 3 bases, and 13 bases lay in between. This CDR3 is built from 15 residues. The CDR3 is CASSSNSRVNQPQHF. The CDR3 DNA is TGTGCCAGCAGTTCAAATTCCAGGGTCAATCAGCCCCAGCATTTT.

This clone has a single count. The chain links TRBV3-1 (or the pseudogene TRBV3-2) to TRBJ2-7; D is undetermined. V lost 2 bases to trimming and J lost 10 bases, with 9 bases between them. Germline CDR1 and CDR2: LGHDT and YNNKEL (reference sequence). The CDR3 sequence is 11 residues long. The CDR3 reads CASSQSGSQYF. CDR3 DNA: TGTGCCAGCAGCCAATCAGGAAGCCAGTACTTC.

This chain connects TRBV12-3 or TRBV12-4 to TRBJ1-5; D unresolved. There are 12 residues in the CDR3. V was shortened by 8 bases and J by 3 bases, with 8 bases between the two germline ends. CDR3 bases: TGTGCCAGCGGCGGCCCCAATCAGCCCCAGCATTTT. Its protein is CASGGPNQPQHF.

The chain uses TRBV6-1 and TRBJ1-5; D gene unclear. The CDR3 sequence is 13 residues long. V was shortened by 3 bases and J by 3 bases, with 6 bases between the two germline ends. In germline, CDR1 is MNHNS, CDR2 SASEGT. CDR3 DNA: TGTGCCAGCAGTGAGTACAACAATCAGCCCCAGCATTTT. This translates into CASSEYNNQPQHF.

The CDR3 coding sequence is TGTGCCAGCAGCGTAGGAGCGGCTCACACTGAAGCTTTCTTT. Protein: CASSVGAAHTEAFF. V and J are TRBV9 and TRBJ1-1; D uncertain. Germline V gene sequence: CDR1 SGDLS, CDR2 YYNGEE. Deletions cut 0 bases from V and 3 bases from J, with 9 bases between. The length of the CDR3 is 14 residues.

The chain employs TRBV3-1 (or the pseudogene TRBV3-2) and TRBJ1-5; D perhaps matches TRBD1 (6 bases). The CDR3 is 13 residues long. The V gene lost 5 bases and the J gene lost 6 bases, with 11 bases spanning the gap. Germline lookup yields CDR1 LGHDT and CDR2 YNNKEL (reference sequence). CDR3: CASSKQGSQPQHF. The CDR3 coding sequence is TGTGCCAGCAGCAAACAGGGTTCTCAGCCCCAGCATTTT.

The genes are TRBV7-7 and TRBJ2-2; the match to TRBD2 covers 11 bases. The length of the CDR3 is 16 residues. In germline, CDR1 is SSHAT, CDR2 FNYEAQ (reference sequence). The trim removed 5 bases at V and 3 bases at J, leaving 5 bases unmatched. In nucleotides, the CDR3 is TGTGCCAGCAGCCAAACACTAGCGGGAGACACCGGGGAGCTGTTTTTT. Encoded protein: CASSQTLAGDTGELFF.